This T cell receptor (beta chain) is from a study of response to subunit inactivated influenza vaccine. Broader study findings: The authors suggested that every seasonal influenza vaccination recruits few new T cells.

This CDR3 contains 15 residues. The germline gives CDR1 SGDLS, CDR2 YYNGEE. Trimming removed 4 bases from V and 8 bases from J; junction bases left unmatched: 13. MiXCR was run by TCRdb on the RT-PCR reads, yielding one entry per CDR3 protein. The sample has roughly 650,000 distinct CDR3 sequences, 12% to 15% seen once. This clonotype was picked up a small number of times. Its cognate antigen is unknown. This clonotype originated in a man aged 50 or older who received an inactivated influenza vaccine. The gene calls are TRBV9 and TRBJ1-2, with 8 bases aligning to TRBD1. The source material was PBMCs from blood, sampled roughly 2 weeks before vaccination. In DNA form, the CDR3 reads TGTGCCAGCAGCAACCTTGAACAGGGGGTATGGGGCTACACCTTC. This encodes CASSNLEQGVWGYTF.